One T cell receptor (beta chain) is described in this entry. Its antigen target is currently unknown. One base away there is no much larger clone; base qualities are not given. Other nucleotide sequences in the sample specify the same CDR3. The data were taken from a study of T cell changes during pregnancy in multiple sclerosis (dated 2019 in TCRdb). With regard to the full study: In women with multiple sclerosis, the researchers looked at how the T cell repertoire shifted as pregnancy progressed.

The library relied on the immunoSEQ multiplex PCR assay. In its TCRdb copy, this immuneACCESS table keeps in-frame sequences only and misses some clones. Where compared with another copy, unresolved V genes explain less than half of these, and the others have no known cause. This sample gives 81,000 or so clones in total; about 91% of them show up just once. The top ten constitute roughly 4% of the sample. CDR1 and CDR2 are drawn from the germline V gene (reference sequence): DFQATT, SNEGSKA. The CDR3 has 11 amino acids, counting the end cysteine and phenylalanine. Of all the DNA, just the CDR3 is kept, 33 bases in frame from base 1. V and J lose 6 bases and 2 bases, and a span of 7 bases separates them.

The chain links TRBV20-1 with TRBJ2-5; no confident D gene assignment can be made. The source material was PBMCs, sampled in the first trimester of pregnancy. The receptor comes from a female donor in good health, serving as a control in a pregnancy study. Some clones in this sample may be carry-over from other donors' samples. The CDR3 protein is CSASDQETQYF. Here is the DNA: TGCAGTGCGTCAGATCAAGAGACCCAGTACTTC.